One and the same sample provided the 26 T cell receptor beta chains below, sequenced in a study of blood T cells in healthy people across ages. PCR was performed a second time for roughly 6 to 12 cycles using a sample-barcoded 5' primer and a J-beta primer mix. TCRdb itself ran the 5' RACE reads through MiXCR, one entry per CDR3 protein. Here the sample spans roughly 800,000 distinct CDR3 sequences, roughly 40% being singletons. Source material: blood. These TCRs come from a man aged 18 to 30 in good health.

This clonotype has ten or more counts. This sequence joins TRBV7-8 and TRBJ1-1, with a possible D match to TRBD1 (5 bases). The V end was cut by 1 base, the J end by 0 bases, with 15 bases between. Germline V gene sequence: CDR1 SGHVS, CDR2 FQNEAQ. This CDR3 comprises 17 residues. For the CDR3, the DNA is TGTGCCAGCAGCTTAGTTTCACACGGGACCTTGAACACTGAAGCTTTCTTT. Translation: CASSLVSHGTLNTEAFF.

A word on this clonotype: One junction end does not reproduce the germline sequence, and a read error may be involved. The rearrangement joins TRBV7-2 to TRBJ1-5; tentative D call: TRBD1 (5 bases). Germline V lookup: CDR1 SGHTA, CDR2 FQGNSA. This CDR3 has 13 amino acids. The CDR3 sequence is CASTMGVNQPQHF. As DNA, the CDR3 is TGTGCCAGCACCATGGGGGTGAATCAACCCCAGCATTTT.

The V call is TRBV6-2 or TRBV6-3, the J call TRBJ2-7; 11 bases line up with TRBD2. This CDR3 comprises 16 residues. Germline loops: CDR1 MNHEY, CDR2 SVGEGT. J lost 7 bases, V lost 0 bases, and 8 bases had no gene match. As DNA, the CDR3 is TGTGCCAGCAGTTACTCTAGACTAGCGGGGAACAATGAGCAGTACTTC. Its translation: CASSYSRLAGNNEQYF.

There are a few counts of this clonotype. The chain carries TRBV5-1 and TRBJ2-3; D is uncertain. CDR1 and CDR2 (germline): SGHRS, YFSETQ. Between the trimmed V and J ends, which lost 4 bases and 4 bases, there was a span of 13 bases. CDR3 length: 14 amino acids. The CDR3 sequence is CASSTQAPSDTQYF. The DNA for the CDR3 is TGCGCCAGCAGCACCCAGGCCCCCTCAGATACGCAGTATTTT.

CDR3 protein: CATQDGTEAFF. CDR3 DNA sequence: TGTGCCACCCAGGATGGCACTGAAGCTTTCTTT. V gene TRBV7-2 combines with J gene TRBJ1-1; D gene uncertain. Trimming shortened V by 10 bases and J by 4 bases, and 10 bases separated the two germline ends. CDR3 length: 11 amino acids. Germline V gene lookup returns CDR1 SGHTA and CDR2 FQGNSA.

The V gene is TRBV3-1, the J gene TRBJ1-4; D ambiguous. The V end was cut by 0 bases, the J end by 8 bases, with 16 bases between. The CDR3 covers 16 residues. Germline lookup yields CDR1 LGHDT and CDR2 YNNKEL (reference sequence). This chain's CDR3 is CASSQDGGAEGEKLFF. In DNA, the CDR3 is TGTGCCAGCAGCCAAGATGGTGGAGCCGAGGGCGAAAAACTGTTTTTT.

In its sample, this clonotype was seen many times. The rearrangement uses TRBV12-3 or TRBV12-4 and TRBJ2-4; the match to TRBD1 covers 9 bases. J gave up 9 bases and V 0 bases, and 6 bases lay outside the gene matches. The CDR3 is 15 residues long. This chain's CDR3 is CASSLAQGATGIQYF. CDR3 nucleotides: TGTGCCAGCAGTTTAGCACAGGGGGCTACGGGCATTCAGTACTTC.

Concerning this clonotype: A much larger clone lies a single base off, so this may be a read error. This sequence joins TRBV7-2 and TRBJ2-1; D may be TRBD2 (6 bases). V was cut by 5 bases and J by 10 bases, with 15 bases left in between. The V gene's germline CDR1 is SGHTA and CDR2 FQGNSA. The CDR3 runs to 13 residues. The CDR3, as DNA: TGTGCCAGCAGCGACGGGGGTACCTACGAGCAGTTCTTC. It specifies CASSDGGTYEQFF.

In this sample, this clonotype turned up many times. The chain has TRBV6-1 and TRBJ2-1, with D perhaps matching TRBD1 (5 bases). The CDR3 is 13 amino acids. Germline CDR1 and CDR2: MNHNS and SASEGT. V was cut by 3 bases and J by 6 bases, with 9 bases left in between. The CDR3 loop reads CASSEGQPNEQFF. CDR3 in DNA: TGTGCCAGCAGTGAGGGGCAGCCCAATGAGCAGTTCTTC.

The chain links TRBV4-3 to TRBJ2-3; TRBD1 agrees at 7 bases. Germline assignment: CDR1 LGHNA and CDR2 YSLEER. V dropped 4 bases and J dropped 1; count of bases not matched to a gene: 8. The CDR3 runs 16 residues. CDR3 protein: CASSRGTAPGTDTQYF. CDR3 sequence (DNA): TGCGCCAGCAGCCGAGGGACAGCCCCTGGCACAGATACGCAGTATTTT.

The rearrangement joins TRBV6-1 to TRBJ1-5, with 11 bases identical to TRBD1. The CDR3 loop spans 16 amino acids. Germline CDR1 is MNHNS and CDR2 is SASEGT. Trimming took 6 bases from V and 8 from J; bases not matched to a gene: 12. CDR3 coding DNA: TGTGCCAGCAGCGACACCGGACAGGGGGCTTCCAAGCCCCAGCATTTT. Translation: CASSDTGQGASKPQHF.

The chain employs TRBV4-2 and TRBJ2-1; 7 bases are a match to TRBD1. The tail of the sequence fits TRBJ2-7 better, so the J call may be wrong. CDR1 is LGHNA and CDR2 is YNFKEQ in the germline V gene. This CDR3 spans 16 amino acids. Written as DNA, the CDR3 is TGTGCCAGCAGCCAAGATTACGGGACAGCCTACAATGAGCAGTACTTC. Its protein is CASSQDYGTAYNEQYF.

The rearrangement uses TRBV5-6 and TRBJ2-5; the match to TRBD1 covers 7 bases. The V and J ends lost 2 bases and 1 base, in that order; junction bases with no gene match: 8. The CDR3 sequence is 16 residues long. The germline gives CDR1 SGHDT, CDR2 YYEEEE. CDR3 protein: CASSLLGTASQETQYF. DNA of the CDR3: TGTGCCAGCAGCTTACTCGGGACAGCATCCCAAGAGACCCAGTACTTC. The entire variable domain, with the rest obtained from reference TRBV5-6 and TRBJ2-5, is as follows: DAGVTQSPTHLIKTRGQQVTLRCSPKSGHDTVSWYQQALGQGPQFIFQYYEEEERQRGNFPDRFSGHQFPNYSSELNVNALLLGDSALYLCASSLLGTASQETQYFGPGTRLLVL.

The V gene is TRBV4-3, the J gene TRBJ2-2, with D unclear. Germline V gene data show CDR1 as LGHNA and CDR2 as YSLEER. The CDR3 contains 15 residues. Trimming cost V 0 bases and J 8 bases, with 13 bases left between them. The CDR3 loop reads CASSQDLAVWGELFF. The DNA of the CDR3 is TGCGCCAGCAGCCAAGATTTGGCGGTTTGGGGGGAGCTGTTTTTT.

This clonotype appeared a few times. The gene calls are TRBV29-1 and TRBJ1-4; TRBD1 might be the D (5 bases). The germline V gene has CDR1 SQVTM and CDR2 ANQGSEA. CDR3 size: 12 residues. V lost 7 bases to trimming and J lost 8 bases, with 14 bases between them. DNA of the CDR3: TGCAGCGCCGGGGACGGATGGGAAAAACTGTTTTTT. Translating gives CSAGDGWEKLFF.

There are many counts of this clonotype. CDR3 coding DNA: TGTGCCAGCAGTTCGGAGGACAGAGGCTACACCTTC. Translated: CASSSEDRGYTF. The rearrangement links TRBV12-3 or TRBV12-4 to TRBJ1-2; TRBD1 is a possible D gene (6 bases). V was shortened by 4 bases and J by 8 bases, with 11 bases between the two germline ends. This CDR3 spans 12 amino acids.

The chain links TRBV20-1 to TRBJ2-6; D perhaps matches TRBD1 (5 bases). The length of the CDR3 is 12 residues. Germline lookup yields CDR1 DFQATT and CDR2 SNEGSKA (reference sequence). The V end was cut by 3 bases, the J end by 9 bases, with 9 bases between. The CDR3 bases are TGCAGTGCTAGTGGGGCAGACAACGTCCTGACTTTC. Protein: CSASGADNVLTF.

V and J are TRBV10-3 and TRBJ1-3; D remains unclear. The CDR3 extends over 12 amino acids. V shed 10 bases and J shed 4 bases, with 11 bases lying between them. In germline, CDR1 is ENHRY, CDR2 SYGVKD. The CDR3 DNA is TGTGCCACCTCGGAGGCCGGAAACACCATATATTTT. Protein sequence: CATSEAGNTIYF.

The chain uses TRBV4-3 and TRBJ1-1, with D uncertain. Germline V gives CDR1 LGHNA, CDR2 YSLEER. The CDR3 is 14 residues long. The V end lost 0 bases, the J end lost 7 bases, and 12 bases lay between the germline ends. The CDR3 DNA follows: TGCGCCAGCAGCCAAGATATCGGCCCAGATGAAGCTTTCTTT. Its protein is CASSQDIGPDEAFF.

The chain links TRBV11-2 to TRBJ2-7; 9 nucleotides line up with TRBD1. The assigned J gene may be wrong: the sequence end matches TRBJ2-5 better. Looked up from germline, CDR1 is SGHAT and CDR2 is FQNNGV. The CDR3 is 17 residues long. Here the CDR3 reads CASSFSIGQGISETQYF. The CDR3 nucleotides are TGTGCCAGCAGCTTCAGCATAGGACAGGGGATTTCAGAGACCCAGTACTTC.

The chain joins TRBV5-1 to TRBJ2-5; TRBD2 might be the D (5 bases). Germline V gene sequence: CDR1 SGHRS, CDR2 YFSETQ. The CDR3 runs 16 residues. Trimming removed 0 bases at V and 11 bases at J, with 23 bases between. The CDR3 loop reads CASSLGERGVSDEQYF. CDR3 coding DNA: TGCGCCAGCAGCTTGGGGGAGCGTGGGGTCAGCGATGAGCAGTACTTC.

In its sample, this clonotype was seen many times. V and J are TRBV15 and TRBJ2-1; tentatively, D is TRBD2 (5 bases). Trimming pared 3 bases from V and 5 bases from J, leaving 14 bases between. Germline V gives CDR1 LNHNV, CDR2 YYDKDF (reference sequence). This CDR3 has 15 amino acids. The CDR3 region has the DNA TGTGCCACCAGCAGGGTACTAGGATCACACAATGAGCAGTTCTTC. This codes for CATSRVLGSHNEQFF.

The chain combines TRBV29-1 with TRBJ1-1; TRBD1 agrees at 7 bases. Germline CDR1 reads SQVTM; CDR2 reads ANQGSEA. There are 13 residues in the CDR3. J was trimmed by 0 bases and V by 7 bases; bases with no gene match: 5. The CDR3 nucleotides read TGCAGCGCTGGACAGGCCTTGAACACTGAAGCTTTCTTT. Residues: CSAGQALNTEAFF. Full variable domain (missing parts from reference TRBV29-1 and TRBJ1-1): SAVISQKPSRDICQRGTSLTIQCQVDSQVTMMFWYRQQPGQSLTLIATANQGSEATYESGFVIDKFPISRPNLTFSTLTVSNMSPEDSSIYLCSAGQALNTEAFFGQGTRLTVV.

The J gene is TRBJ2-5, the V gene TRBV7-9; tentative D call: TRBD2 (6 bases). This CDR3 spans 15 amino acids. Germline V gene lookup returns CDR1 SEHNR and CDR2 FQNEAQ (reference sequence). V was clipped by 4 bases and J by 3 bases, with 15 bases between them. The CDR3 here is CASSSRRDGEETQYF. The DNA for the CDR3 is TGTGCCAGCAGCTCAAGGAGGGACGGCGAAGAGACCCAGTACTTC.

About this clonotype: A single base separates this from a much larger clone, so it may be a read error. The chain carries TRBV20-1 and TRBJ2-5, with D possibly being TRBD2 (5 bases). CDR3 length equals 12 residues. Looked up from germline, CDR1 is DFQATT and CDR2 is SNEGSKA (reference sequence). Trimming took 0 bases from V and 11 from J, leaving 13 bases between them. The CDR3 reads CSARDSVGEQYF. CDR3 sequence (DNA): TGCAGTGCTAGAGATAGCGTCGGTGAGCAGTACTTC.

The chain links TRBV24-1 to TRBJ2-7, with 7 bases identical to TRBD1. TRBJ2-5 matches the DNA end more closely, so the J call is doubtful. The CDR3 has 15 amino acids. CDR1 is KGHDR and CDR2 is SFDVKD in the germline V gene. The CDR3 bases are TGTGCCACCAGTGAACCGACAGGGCGAGGAGAGACCCAGTACTTC. Encoded protein: CATSEPTGRGETQYF.